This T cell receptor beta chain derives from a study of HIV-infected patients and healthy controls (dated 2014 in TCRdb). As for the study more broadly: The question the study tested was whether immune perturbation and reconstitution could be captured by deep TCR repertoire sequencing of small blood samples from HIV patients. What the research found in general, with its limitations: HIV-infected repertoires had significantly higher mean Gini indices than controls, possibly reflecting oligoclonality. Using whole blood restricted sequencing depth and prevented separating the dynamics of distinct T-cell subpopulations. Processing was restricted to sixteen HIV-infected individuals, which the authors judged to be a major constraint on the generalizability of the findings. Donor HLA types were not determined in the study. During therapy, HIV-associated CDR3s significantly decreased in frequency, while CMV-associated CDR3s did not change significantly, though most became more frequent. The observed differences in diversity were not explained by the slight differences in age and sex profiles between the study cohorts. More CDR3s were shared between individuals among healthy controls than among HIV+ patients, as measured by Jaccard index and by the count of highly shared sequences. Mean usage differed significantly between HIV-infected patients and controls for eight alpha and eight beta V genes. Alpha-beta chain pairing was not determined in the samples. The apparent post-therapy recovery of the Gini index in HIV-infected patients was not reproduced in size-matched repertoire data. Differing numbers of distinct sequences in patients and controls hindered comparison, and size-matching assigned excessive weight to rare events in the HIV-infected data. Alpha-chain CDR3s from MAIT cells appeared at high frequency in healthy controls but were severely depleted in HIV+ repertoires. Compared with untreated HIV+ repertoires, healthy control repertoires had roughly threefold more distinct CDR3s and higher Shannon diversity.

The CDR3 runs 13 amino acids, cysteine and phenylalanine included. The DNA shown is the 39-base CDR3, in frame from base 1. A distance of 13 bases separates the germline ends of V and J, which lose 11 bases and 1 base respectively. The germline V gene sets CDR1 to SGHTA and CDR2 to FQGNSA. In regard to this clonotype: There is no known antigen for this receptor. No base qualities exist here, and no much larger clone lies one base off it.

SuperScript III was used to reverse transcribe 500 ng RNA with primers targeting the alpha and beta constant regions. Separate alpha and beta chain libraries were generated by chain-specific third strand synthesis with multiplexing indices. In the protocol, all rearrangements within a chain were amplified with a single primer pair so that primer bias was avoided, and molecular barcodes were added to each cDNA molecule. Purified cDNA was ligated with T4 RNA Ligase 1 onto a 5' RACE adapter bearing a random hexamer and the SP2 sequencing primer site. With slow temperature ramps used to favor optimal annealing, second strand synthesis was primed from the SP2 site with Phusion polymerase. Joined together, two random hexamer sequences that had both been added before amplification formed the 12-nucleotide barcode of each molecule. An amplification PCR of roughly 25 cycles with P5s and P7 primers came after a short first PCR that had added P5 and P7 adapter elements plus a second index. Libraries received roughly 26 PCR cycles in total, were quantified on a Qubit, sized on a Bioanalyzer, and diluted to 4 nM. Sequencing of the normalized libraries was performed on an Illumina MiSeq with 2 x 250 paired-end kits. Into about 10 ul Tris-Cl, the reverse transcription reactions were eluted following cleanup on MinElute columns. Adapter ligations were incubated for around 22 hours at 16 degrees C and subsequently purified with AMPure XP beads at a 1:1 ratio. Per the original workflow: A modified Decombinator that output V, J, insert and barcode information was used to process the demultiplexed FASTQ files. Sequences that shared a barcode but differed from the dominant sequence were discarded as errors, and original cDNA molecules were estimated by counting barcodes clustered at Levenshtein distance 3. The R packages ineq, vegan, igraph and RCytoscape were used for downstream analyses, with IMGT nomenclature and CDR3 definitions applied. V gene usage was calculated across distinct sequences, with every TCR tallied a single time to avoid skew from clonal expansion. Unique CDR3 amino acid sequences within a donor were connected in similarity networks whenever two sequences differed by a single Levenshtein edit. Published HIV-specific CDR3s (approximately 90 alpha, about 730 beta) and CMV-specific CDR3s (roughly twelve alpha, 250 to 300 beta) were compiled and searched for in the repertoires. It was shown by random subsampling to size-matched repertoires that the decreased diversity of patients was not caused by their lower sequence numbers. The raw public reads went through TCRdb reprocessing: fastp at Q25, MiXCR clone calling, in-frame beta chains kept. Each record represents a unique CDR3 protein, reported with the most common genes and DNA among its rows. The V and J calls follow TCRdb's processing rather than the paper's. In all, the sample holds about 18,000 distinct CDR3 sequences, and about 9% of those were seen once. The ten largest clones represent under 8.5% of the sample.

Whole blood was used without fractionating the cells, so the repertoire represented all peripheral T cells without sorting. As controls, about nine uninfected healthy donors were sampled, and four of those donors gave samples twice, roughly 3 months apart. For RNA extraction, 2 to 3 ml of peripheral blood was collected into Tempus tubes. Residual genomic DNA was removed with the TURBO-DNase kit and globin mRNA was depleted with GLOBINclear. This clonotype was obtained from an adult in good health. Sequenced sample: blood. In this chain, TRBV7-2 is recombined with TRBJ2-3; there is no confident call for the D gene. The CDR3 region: CAGNDGRTDTQYF. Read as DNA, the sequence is TGTGCCGGCAACGACGGTCGCACAGATACGCAGTATTTT.